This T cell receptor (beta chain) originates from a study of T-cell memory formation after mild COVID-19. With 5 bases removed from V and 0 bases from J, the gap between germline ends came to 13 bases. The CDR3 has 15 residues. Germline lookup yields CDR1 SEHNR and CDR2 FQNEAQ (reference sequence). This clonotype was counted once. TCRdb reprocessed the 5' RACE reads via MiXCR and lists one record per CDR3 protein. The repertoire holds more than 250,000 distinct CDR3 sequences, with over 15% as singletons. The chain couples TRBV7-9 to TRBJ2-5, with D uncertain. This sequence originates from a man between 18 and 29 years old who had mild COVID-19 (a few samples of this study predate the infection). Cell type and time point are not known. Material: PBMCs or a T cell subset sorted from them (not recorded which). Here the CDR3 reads CASSRISPYQETQYF. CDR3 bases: TGTGCCAGCAGCCGTATAAGCCCGTACCAAGAGACCCAGTACTTC.